This T cell receptor (beta chain) stems from a study of blood T cell repertoires in COVID-19 (TCRdb year 2020). The study in broad terms: Collaborator samples came from the United States, Italy and Spain and covered acute and convalescent phases of COVID-19. The material from the prospective study consisted of cDNA or gDNA derived from T cells, B-cell-depleted T cells, or PBMCs. The repertoires were released in a freely available public database intended as a resource for research on the immune response to SARS-CoV-2. Samples came from the ongoing ImmuneRACE study (first 160 participants) plus 1,254 subjects from 6 global collaborators. Nearly every sample came with metadata listing a de-identified subject ID, COVID-19 status, age in years and sex. Where available, HLA class I and class II types were taken from metadata supplied by the sample provider and were not determined by assay-based typing. Subjects who had been exposed to COVID-19, were actively infected with it, or had recovered from it provided the deeply sampled blood TCRbeta repertoires that made up the dataset.

What the study reported, not specific to this receptor: The quantity of clinical and demographic metadata differed by source and by participant and was supplied without curation.

At one collaborating source in Seattle, patients were enrolled during active infection and were followed longitudinally through the course of disease. Each collaborating institution followed its own protocols to collect whole blood in K2EDTA tubes. Collaborator samples were shipped for TCRbeta analysis as frozen whole blood, isolated PBMCs, or DNA extracted from either sample type. About this clone: Its antigen specificity is not known. It has no much larger one-base neighbor in the sample; base qualities were not kept.

After removal of 0 bases from V and 3 bases from J, the junction retains 9 bases not matched to a gene. Per the germline V gene (reference sequence), LNHNV is the CDR1 and YYDKDF is the CDR2. There are 20 amino acids in the CDR3, from cysteine to phenylalanine inclusive. Just the 60-base CDR3 DNA is kept, in frame starting at base 1. TCRbeta CDR3 regions were amplified from genomic DNA by means of the immunoSEQ Assay, a bias-controlled multiplex PCR. Per the original workflow: Within the assay, amplification of reference gene primers was used to estimate how many nucleated cells each sample contained. Sequence reads were collapsed and filtered to measure the absolute abundance of every unique TCRbeta CDR3 rearrangement. For each sample, productive Simpson clonality was calculated by taking the square root of Simpson's diversity index across productive rearrangements. TCRdb stores this immuneACCESS table with in-frame sequences only. Part of the clones is absent; in the studies checked, under half of the shortfall reflects unresolved V genes, and no reason is known for the rest. That table is the source of V, J and clone size, and D and trimming were worked out from the DNA. This sample lists 85,000 to 120,000 clones; about nine tenths were detected once. The ten largest clones take up 1.5% to 2.5% of the sample.

This chain joins TRBV15 to TRBJ2-3, with 16 central nucleotides matching TRBD2. The source of this sequence is a woman aged 45-59 years with COVID-19, enrolled during active disease. Sequenced: peripheral blood. In nucleotide form, the sequence is TGTGCCACCAGCAGAGATTTAGGGACTAGCGGGGGGGCCATGACAGATACGCAGTATTTT. The resulting protein is CATSRDLGTSGGAMTDTQYF.